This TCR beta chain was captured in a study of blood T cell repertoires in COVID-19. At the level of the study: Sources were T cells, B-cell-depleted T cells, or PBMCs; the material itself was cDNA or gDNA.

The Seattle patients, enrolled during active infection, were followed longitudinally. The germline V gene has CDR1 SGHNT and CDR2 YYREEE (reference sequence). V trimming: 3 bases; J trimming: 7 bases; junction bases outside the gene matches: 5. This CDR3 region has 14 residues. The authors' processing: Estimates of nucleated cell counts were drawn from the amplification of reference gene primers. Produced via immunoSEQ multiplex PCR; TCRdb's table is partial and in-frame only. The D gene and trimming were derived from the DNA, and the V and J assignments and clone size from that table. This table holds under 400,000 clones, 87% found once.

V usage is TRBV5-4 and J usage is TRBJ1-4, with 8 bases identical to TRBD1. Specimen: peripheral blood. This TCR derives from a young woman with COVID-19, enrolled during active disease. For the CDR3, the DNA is TGTGCCAGCAGCTCTGGACAGGGAGGTGAAAAACTGTTTTTT. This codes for CASSSGQGGEKLFF.